This T cell receptor beta chain is from a study of T-cell reconstitution after alpha-beta-depleted transplantation in children. Library preparation (for TCRbeta) was performed with unique molecular identifiers. TCRdb ran MiXCR on the PCR reads and lists one entry per CDR3 protein. This table has hundreds of thousands of distinct CDR3 sequences, about 11% appearing once. Between the trimmed V and J ends, which lost 1 base and 1 base, there was a span of 11 bases. The CDR3 length is 16 residues. Germline CDR1 reads SEHNR; CDR2 reads FQNEAQ (reference sequence). The table lists this clonotype with many counts. Its antigen remains unidentified. Study-level findings and limits: By one year post-transplant, T-cell counts and diversity largely arose from T cells that were newly produced.

The chain employs TRBV7-9 and TRBJ1-3; no definite D call. The TCR sequence derives from a child under two years old with acute myeloid leukemia, due to receive a stem cell transplant. This specimen was PBMCs, taken before TCRalphabeta/CD19-depleted stem cell transplant. Written as DNA, the CDR3 is TGTGCCAGCAGCTTAGGAGGTGGAGGGTCTGGAAACACCATATATTTT. This sequence encodes CASSLGGGGSGNTIYF.